This passage covers 21 T cell receptor beta chains from one sample sequenced in a study of cytomegalovirus exposure and HLA in healthy donors. A multiplex PCR was run with 60 Vbeta primers and 13 Jbeta primers. TCRdb's copy holds only in-frame clones and misses some; the assay was immunoSEQ multiplex PCR. This sample's table has roughly 39,000 clones. The sample was PBMCs. The receptors were gathered from a young man in good health and CMV-seronegative.

The V and J genes are TRBV7-8 and TRBJ2-2; 11 positions match TRBD2. Trimming at V came to 1 base and at J to 7 bases, leaving 5 bases not matched to a gene. Germline V gene lookup returns CDR1 SGHVS and CDR2 FQNEAQ. This CDR3 contains 16 residues. CDR3 residues: CASSLGIAGGVGELFF. Here the CDR3 DNA reads TGTGCCAGCAGCTTAGGAATAGCGGGAGGGGTCGGGGAGCTGTTTTTT.

The chain has TRBV6-5 and TRBJ1-5; D ambiguous. CDR3 length: 15 residues. V was clipped by 5 bases and J by 3 bases, with 14 bases between them. In germline, CDR1 is MNHEY, CDR2 SVGAGI. The CDR3 bases are TGTGCCAGCAGTGTCACGCGAGGGAACAATCAGCCCCAGCATTTT. Its protein product is CASSVTRGNNQPQHF.

This chain joins TRBV6-5 and TRBJ1-1; D gene uncertain. Germline CDR1 is MNHEY and CDR2 is SVGAGI. The length of the CDR3 is 15 residues. Trimming took off 0 bases at V and 0 bases at J, with 8 bases between the two ends. For the CDR3, the DNA is TGTGCCAGCAGTTACTCGGGCATGATGAACACTGAAGCTTTCTTT. It codes for CASSYSGMMNTEAFF.

J is TRBJ2-5 and V is TRBV7-9, with D possibly being TRBD2 (6 bases). The V gene lost 1 base and the J gene lost 2 bases, with 11 bases spanning the gap. From germline, CDR1 is SEHNR and CDR2 FQNEAQ (reference sequence). The CDR3 consists of 15 residues. The CDR3: CASSLDLTSQETQYF. The CDR3, as DNA: TGTGCCAGCAGCTTAGATCTGACTAGTCAAGAGACCCAGTACTTC.

The CDR3 sequence is CASSSSEYEQYF. CDR3 nucleotides: TGTGCCAGCAGCTCTAGCGAATACGAGCAGTACTTC. The V gene is TRBV7-9, the J gene TRBJ2-7; perhaps TRBD2 as D (6 bases). This CDR3 comprises 12 residues. V was trimmed by 4 bases and J by 4 bases, leaving 8 bases between them. The V gene's germline CDR1 is SEHNR and CDR2 FQNEAQ (reference sequence).

DNA for the CDR3: TGTGCCAGCAGTGAACAGGCTTTGGGAGGTGGCTACACCTTC. Translating it yields CASSEQALGGGYTF. The V and J genes are TRBV6-4 and TRBJ1-2, with a tentative D call TRBD1 (5 bases). CDR3 length: 14 amino acids. Germline V gene sequence: CDR1 MRHNA, CDR2 SNTAGT. V lost 3 bases and J 7 bases, leaving 15 bases between the germline ends.

This rearrangement joins TRBV4-1 to TRBJ2-2; TRBD2 aligns across 14 bases. Germline lookup yields CDR1 MGHRA and CDR2 YSYEKL. J lost 4 bases, V lost 4 bases, and 11 bases had no gene match. CDR3 length: 19 amino acids. CDR3 DNA sequence: TGCGCCAGCAGCCCATCGGGACTAGCGGGAGATTGGAGCACCGGGGAGCTGTTTTTT. It encodes CASSPSGLAGDWSTGELFF.

The gene calls are TRBV27 and TRBJ1-2; D perhaps matches TRBD1 (5 bases). CDR1 and CDR2 (germline): MNHEY, SMNVEV (reference sequence). This CDR3 is 13 amino acids long. The germline V and J ends were trimmed by 3 bases and 7 bases, with 12 bases remaining between them. The CDR3 spells CASSFKGNFGYTF. The CDR3 nucleotides are TGTGCCAGCAGTTTTAAGGGGAATTTTGGCTACACCTTC.

The V call is TRBV16, the J call TRBJ2-7, with D perhaps TRBD1 (6 bases). This CDR3 spans 15 amino acids. Deletions cut 0 bases from V and 2 bases from J, with 11 bases between. The germline V gene has CDR1 KGHSY and CDR2 FQNENV. The CDR3 sequence: CASSQSQGNPYEQYF. CDR3 nucleotide sequence: TGTGCCAGCAGCCAATCACAGGGTAATCCCTACGAGCAGTACTTC.

The chain carries TRBV4-3 and TRBJ2-5; tentatively, D is TRBD2 (5 bases). This CDR3 contains 15 residues. V was cut by 0 bases and J by 2 bases, with 10 bases left in between. Germline CDR1 and CDR2: LGHNA and YSLEER. CDR3 coding DNA: TGCGCCAGCAGCCAAGAGATACAGCGGCAAGAGACCCAGTACTTC. It yields the protein CASSQEIQRQETQYF.

The chain has TRBV6-4 and TRBJ2-1; TRBD2 aligns across 9 bases. CDR3 length equals 15 residues. The V and J ends lost 2 bases and 9 bases, in that order; junction bases with no gene match: 8. In germline, CDR1 is MRHNA, CDR2 SNTAGT. CDR3 sequence reads: CASSDGLAGSGEQFF. The CDR3, as DNA: TGTGCCAGCAGTGACGGGCTAGCGGGAAGTGGTGAGCAGTTCTTC.

The rearrangement links TRBV7-6 to TRBJ2-7; 10 bases fit TRBD2. Germline CDR1 is SGHVS and CDR2 is FNYEAQ. Trimming took 6 bases from V and 3 from J; bases not matched to a gene: 23. This CDR3 region has 20 residues. The DNA of the CDR3 is TGTGCCAGCAGTAACCTGGGGGAAGCAGGGGGACTAGCGCCCGACTACGAGCAGTACTTC. Translation: CASSNLGEAGGLAPDYEQYF.

The rearrangement links TRBV9 to TRBJ1-2; TRBD1 aligns across 9 bases. V was clipped by 3 bases and J by 5 bases; unmatched bases: 8. Germline lookup yields CDR1 SGDLS and CDR2 YYNGEE. The CDR3 runs 15 residues. CDR3 residues: CASSGQTGGTYGYTF. DNA of the CDR3: TGTGCCAGCAGCGGACAGACAGGGGGAACATATGGCTACACCTTC.

The gene calls are TRBV30 and TRBJ2-5; 7 bases fit TRBD2. This CDR3 comprises 13 residues. Germline loops: CDR1 GTSNPN, CDR2 SVGIG (reference sequence). The CDR3 loop is CAGSGGRGETQYF. DNA for the CDR3: TGTGCGGGGTCGGGAGGTCGGGGAGAGACCCAGTACTTC.

The chain is built from TRBV7-9 and TRBJ2-5; 8 nucleotides agree with TRBD2. V lost 2 bases to trimming and J lost 5 bases; unmatched junction nucleotides: 7. Looked up from germline, CDR1 is SEHNR and CDR2 is FQNEAQ (reference sequence). CDR3 size: 15 residues. CDR3 sequence (DNA): TGTGCCAGCAGCTTAATTCGGGAGGGCCGGGAGACCCAGTACTTC. Translating it yields CASSLIREGRETQYF.

V is TRBV6-6 and J is TRBJ2-2; 12 bases match TRBD2. The CDR3 length is 15 residues. V dropped 7 bases and J dropped 7; count of bases not matched to a gene: 7. Germline values: CDR1 MNHNY, CDR2 SVGAGI (reference sequence). CDR3 DNA: TGTGCCAGCACCACACTAGCGGGAGGCGGCGGGGAGCTGTTTTTT. Protein: CASTTLAGGGGELFF.

The V gene is TRBV30, the J gene TRBJ1-6, with D possibly being TRBD1 (5 bases). The CDR3 runs 12 residues. Germline CDR1 GTSNPN, CDR2 SVGIG (reference sequence). The germline V and J ends were trimmed by 3 bases and 10 bases, with 10 bases remaining between them. In DNA, the CDR3 is TGTGCCTGGAGCCGCAGGGAATCACCCCTCCACTTT. Translated: CAWSRRESPLHF.

The chain combines TRBV6-4 with TRBJ2-1, with 9 bases aligning to TRBD1. The trim removed 6 bases at V and 7 bases at J, leaving 13 bases unmatched. This CDR3 is 16 amino acids long. The germline CDR1 and CDR2 sequences are MRHNA and SNTAGT. The CDR3 is CASSHFGQGRGNEQFF. CDR3 nucleotides: TGTGCCAGCAGCCATTTTGGACAGGGGAGGGGGAATGAGCAGTTCTTC.

The CDR3 loop is CASTLAGGQAANYGYTF. CDR3 bases: TGCGCCAGCACCCTTGCAGGAGGGCAGGCAGCTAACTATGGCTACACCTTC. The chain joins TRBV5-1 to TRBJ1-2; D remains ambiguous. The V gene's germline CDR1 is SGHRS and CDR2 YFSETQ. The CDR3 is 17 residues long. V was shortened by 6 bases and J by 0 bases, with 21 bases between the two germline ends. Looking up the rest from reference TRBV5-1 and TRBJ1-2 gives the full variable domain: KAGVTQTPRYLIKTRGQQVTLSCSPISGHRSVSWYQQTPGQGLQFLFEYFSETQRNKGNFPGRFSGRQFSNSRSEMNVSTLELGDSALYLCASTLAGGQAANYGYTFGSGTRLTVV.

The rearrangement joins TRBV7-6 to TRBJ1-5; the match to TRBD1 covers 8 bases. This CDR3 has 16 amino acids. V gave up 4 bases and J gave up 2 bases; unmatched junction bases: 7. Per germline, CDR1 SGHVS and CDR2 FNYEAQ. The CDR3 region is CASSSTGARGNQPQHF. In nucleotides, the CDR3 is TGTGCCAGCAGCTCGACAGGGGCGCGGGGCAATCAGCCCCAGCATTTT.

V is TRBV10-3 and J is TRBJ1-1, with 7 bases aligning to TRBD1. The germline V gene encodes CDR1 ENHRY and CDR2 SYGVKD. The CDR3 is 14 amino acids. J lost 3 bases, V lost 4 bases, and 5 bases had no gene match. The CDR3 DNA reads TGTGCCATCAGTGTGACAGGGCGGGACACTGAAGCTTTCTTT. Encoded protein: CAISVTGRDTEAFF.